The 27 T cell receptor beta chains given below trace back to one sample, sequenced in a study of blood T cells in healthy people across ages. PCR was performed a second time for 7 to 11 cycles using a sample-barcoded 5' primer and a J-beta primer mix. TCRdb itself ran the 5' RACE reads through MiXCR, one entry per CDR3 protein. The data hold about 1,600,000 distinct CDR3 sequences, with 42% observed a single time. Sequencing was performed on blood. All receptors come from a woman aged 18-30 years in good health.

The chain uses TRBV20-1 and TRBJ2-3; D gene unclear. There are 12 residues in the CDR3. Germline V gene lookup returns CDR1 DFQATT and CDR2 SNEGSKA (reference sequence). Trimming took 0 bases from V and 4 from J, leaving 5 bases between them. CDR3 nucleotides: TGCAGTGCTAGAGATAGCCCAGATACGCAGTATTTT. It encodes CSARDSPDTQYF.

Regarding this clonotype: A read error may be the cause here, since a much bigger clone is one base away. The chain links TRBV3-1 to TRBJ2-3; 7 positions match TRBD2. CDR3 length: 14 amino acids. The ends lost 3 bases at V and 1 base at J; junction bases unmatched: 1. Germline CDR1 and CDR2: LGHDT and YNNKEL (reference sequence). CDR3 sequence (DNA): TGTGCCAGCAGCCACGCGGGGGGCACAGATACGCAGTATTTT. Amino acids: CASSHAGGTDTQYF.

The rearrangement links TRBV20-1 to TRBJ2-1, with 10 bases lining up with TRBD1. V trimming: 3 bases; J trimming: 9 bases; junction bases outside the gene matches: 14. Germline loops: CDR1 DFQATT, CDR2 SNEGSKA (reference sequence). This CDR3 comprises 16 residues. This CDR3 is CSASPIGTGQGSEQFF. The DNA of the CDR3 is TGCAGTGCTAGTCCAATTGGGACGGGACAGGGGAGTGAGCAGTTCTTC.

The J gene is TRBJ1-2, the V gene TRBV12-3 or TRBV12-4, with TRBD1 as a possible D gene (6 bases). This CDR3 spans 12 amino acids. V lost 7 bases and J lost 4, with 10 bases in between. The DNA for the CDR3 is TGTGCCAGCACGCGGGACACCTATGGCTACACCTTC. It translates to CASTRDTYGYTF.

Only a few counts were recorded for this clonotype. V usage is TRBV10-3 and J usage is TRBJ2-5, with unresolved D. Germline loops: CDR1 ENHRY, CDR2 SYGVKD. Trimming shortened V by 11 bases and J by 3 bases, and 13 bases separated the two germline ends. The CDR3 length is 12 residues. Written as DNA, the CDR3 is TGTGCCGTCGGAACTTGGGAAGAGACCCAGTACTTC. Its protein product is CAVGTWEETQYF.

The chain couples TRBV20-1 to TRBJ2-1; tentatively, D is TRBD2 (5 bases). Between the trimmed V and J ends, which lost 6 bases and 12 bases, there was a span of 21 bases. Per germline, CDR1 DFQATT and CDR2 SNEGSKA (reference sequence). The CDR3 length is 13 residues. The CDR3 protein is CSAPNEGGHGQFF. In DNA, the CDR3 is TGCAGTGCGCCTAACGAGGGCGGTCATGGGCAGTTCTTC.

The table lists this clonotype with a few counts. This chain uses TRBV9 with TRBJ2-5; D unresolved. The CDR3 runs to 13 residues. CDR1 is SGDLS and CDR2 is YYNGEE in the germline V gene. Trimming pared 0 bases from V and 4 bases from J, leaving 7 bases between. The CDR3 reads CASSVGSGETQYF. CDR3 nucleotides: TGTGCCAGCAGCGTAGGGTCTGGAGAGACCCAGTACTTC.

This clonotype was seen at least ten times. This rearrangement joins TRBV7-9 to TRBJ2-1; possible D gene TRBD2, 6 bases. The germline CDR1 and CDR2 sequences are SEHNR and FQNEAQ (reference sequence). V lost 3 bases to trimming and J lost 5 bases, with 14 bases between them. The CDR3 extends over 15 amino acids. This CDR3 is CASSLIRPGDNEQFF. The CDR3 DNA is TGTGCCAGCAGCTTGATTCGGCCGGGGGACAATGAGCAGTTCTTC. The entire variable domain, with the rest obtained from reference TRBV7-9 and TRBJ2-1, is as follows: DTGVSQNPRHKITKRGQNVTFRCDPISEHNRLYWYRQTLGQGPEFLTYFQNEAQLEKSRLLSDRFSAERPKGSFSTLEIQRTEQGDSAMYLCASSLIRPGDNEQFFGPGTRLTVL.

The genes are TRBV20-1 and TRBJ2-1; 9 nucleotides agree with TRBD2. V gave up 6 bases and J gave up 4 bases; unmatched junction bases: 13. The germline gives CDR1 DFQATT, CDR2 SNEGSKA (reference sequence). This CDR3 is built from 16 residues. The CDR3 DNA is TGCAGTGCCGCAAGCCCGCTAGCGGGAATATACAATGAGCAGTTCTTC. Amino acid sequence: CSAASPLAGIYNEQFF.

This clonotype was recorded many times. The chain combines TRBV2 with TRBJ2-1; maybe TRBD1 (6 bases). V lost 6 bases to trimming and J lost 0 bases, with 15 bases between them. Germline V gene sequence: CDR1 SNHLY, CDR2 FYNNEI. The CDR3 extends over 16 amino acids. CDR3 in amino acids: CASRSRGRSSYNEQFF. The CDR3 DNA reads TGTGCCAGCAGATCCAGGGGCCGCAGCTCCTACAATGAGCAGTTCTTC.

On this clonotype itself: The junction and the germline gene differ at one end; a read error may be behind it. V and J are TRBV20-1 and TRBJ2-3, with D perhaps matching TRBD1 or TRBD2 (5 bases each). This CDR3 has 17 amino acids. CDR1 and CDR2 (germline): DFQATT, SNEGSKA (reference sequence). Written as DNA, the CDR3 is TGCAGTGTTAGAGATGCCTCCGGGACCAAGGGGACAGATACGCAGTATTTT. Its translation: CSVRDASGTKGTDTQYF.

The chain joins TRBV20-1 to TRBJ1-6; the D gene is possibly TRBD1 (6 bases). Trimming removed 0 bases from V and 4 bases from J, with 16 bases in between. Germline V gene data show CDR1 as DFQATT and CDR2 as SNEGSKA (reference sequence). This CDR3 contains 17 residues. Written as DNA, the CDR3 is TGCAGTGCTAGAGATGGGGGGGCCCTAGGGTATAATTCACCCCTCCACTTT. Translated, it gives CSARDGGALGYNSPLHF.

The rearrangement links TRBV5-1 to TRBJ2-3; D not certain. The germline V gene encodes CDR1 SGHRS and CDR2 YFSETQ. The CDR3 loop spans 16 amino acids. V was cut by 5 bases and J by 2 bases, with 18 bases left in between. This chain's CDR3 is CASRRGPTVITDTQYF. CDR3 sequence (DNA): TGCGCCAGCAGACGTGGGCCAACCGTAATCACAGATACGCAGTATTTT. Full variable domain (outside the CDR3, taken from reference TRBV5-1 and TRBJ2-3): KAGVTQTPRYLIKTRGQQVTLSCSPISGHRSVSWYQQTPGQGLQFLFEYFSETQRNKGNFPGRFSGRQFSNSRSEMNVSTLELGDSALYLCASRRGPTVITDTQYFGPGTRLTVL.

The CDR3 is CASSRDANTEAFF. In DNA form, the CDR3 reads TGTGCCAGCAGCCGTGATGCGAACACTGAAGCTTTCTTT. The chain combines TRBV7-2 with TRBJ1-1; D is unclear. Germline V lookup: CDR1 SGHTA, CDR2 FQGNSA. V gave up 5 bases and J gave up 1 base, with 8 bases separating them. The length of the CDR3 is 13 residues.

The chain links TRBV6-1 to TRBJ2-1; D is perhaps TRBD1 or TRBD2 (5 bases each). Trimming took off 4 bases at V and 15 bases at J, with 19 bases between the two ends. The germline V gene has CDR1 MNHNS and CDR2 SASEGT. This CDR3 is 13 amino acids long. CDR3 nucleotides: TGTGCCAGCAGTGGCTTCGGGACGGGGTTGGCGTTCTTC. Amino acid sequence: CASSGFGTGLAFF.

The chain couples TRBV5-1 to TRBJ2-3, with D possibly TRBD1 on 5 matching bases. CDR1 is SGHRS, CDR2 YFSETQ, per germline. The ends were cut back, 7 bases at V and 2 bases at J, with 14 bases in the middle. The CDR3 totals 14 residues. CDR3 protein: CASHKGFTTDTQYF. CDR3 nucleotide sequence: TGCGCCAGCCATAAGGGGTTCACCACAGATACGCAGTATTTT.

This rearrangement joins TRBV7-8 to TRBJ1-1; no firm D call. Germline CDR1 SGHVS, CDR2 FQNEAQ. The CDR3 loop spans 13 amino acids. The V and J ends lost 5 bases and 3 bases respectively, with 10 bases between them. The CDR3 sequence: CASSELRDTEAFF. DNA for the CDR3: TGTGCCAGCAGCGAACTACGGGACACTGAAGCTTTCTTT.

This clonotype was seen a few times. CDR3 sequence: CSASPRRRYNEKLFF. The CDR3 bases are TGCAGTGCTAGCCCCCGTAGGAGGTACAATGAAAAACTGTTTTTT. V usage is TRBV20-1 and J usage is TRBJ1-4; D is undetermined. V was trimmed by 3 bases and J by 5 bases, leaving 16 bases between them. This CDR3 has 15 residues. Germline V gene lookup returns CDR1 DFQATT and CDR2 SNEGSKA (reference sequence).

The chain combines TRBV20-1 with TRBJ2-3; D is perhaps TRBD2 (6 bases). Deletions cut 3 bases from V and 6 bases from J, with 10 bases between. The CDR3 is 12 amino acids. CDR1 and CDR2 from the germline V gene are DFQATT and SNEGSKA (reference sequence). Here the CDR3 DNA reads TGCAGTGCTAGCCAGGGAGGCGATACGCAGTATTTT. Translated, it gives CSASQGGDTQYF.

This clonotype appeared a few times. V usage is TRBV5-1 and J usage is TRBJ1-5; tentatively, D is TRBD1 (6 bases). Looked up from germline, CDR1 is SGHRS and CDR2 is YFSETQ. The ends were cut back, 4 bases at V and 10 bases at J, with 21 bases in the middle. The CDR3 has 15 residues. The CDR3 protein is CASSMGHQVGEPQHF. In DNA form, the CDR3 reads TGCGCCAGCAGCATGGGACATCAGGTTGGGGAACCCCAGCATTTT.

The J gene is TRBJ2-7, the V gene TRBV20-1; TRBD2 is a possible D gene (6 bases). Germline-derived CDR1 and CDR2 are DFQATT and SNEGSKA (reference sequence). The CDR3 consists of 13 residues. Trimming stripped 3 bases from V and 1 base from J, with 10 bases between. The CDR3 DNA sequence: TGCAGTGCTAGTGCGGGGAATTCCTACGAGCAGTACTTC. Amino acids: CSASAGNSYEQYF.

This clonotype was seen many times. The genes are TRBV20-1 and TRBJ2-1, with a possible D match to TRBD1 (6 bases). This CDR3 region has 12 residues. V was pared by 6 bases and J by 4 bases, with 10 bases between. Per germline, CDR1 DFQATT and CDR2 SNEGSKA (reference sequence). The CDR3 here is CSAAGQYNEQFF. The DNA of the CDR3 is TGCAGTGCGGCAGGACAGTACAATGAGCAGTTCTTC.

The rearrangement joins TRBV6-1 to TRBJ2-4, with unresolved D. Judging by the DNA end, TRBJ2-7 fits better; the J call may be wrong. CDR1 is MNHNS and CDR2 is SASEGT in the germline V gene. This CDR3 contains 12 residues. CDR3 amino acids: CASNPVWDEQYF. The CDR3 DNA sequence: TGTGCCAGCAACCCGGTTTGGGACGAGCAGTACTTC.

The V and J genes are TRBV7-9 and TRBJ2-1; 8 positions match TRBD2. This CDR3 comprises 15 residues. With V trimmed by 5 bases and J by 4 bases, 7 bases remained unmatched. Germline V CDR1 and CDR2: SEHNR, FQNEAQ (reference sequence). The CDR3 DNA sequence: TGTGCCAGCAGCCCCCGGGTAGCGGGATACAATGAGCAGTTCTTC. Translating it yields CASSPRVAGYNEQFF.

This clonotype came up many times. The DNA for the CDR3 is TGCAGTGCTAGGGGCCCAAGCTCCTACGAGCAGTACTTC. The encoded protein is CSARGPSSYEQYF. The genes are TRBV20-1 and TRBJ2-7; the D is unclear. The germline V gene has CDR1 DFQATT and CDR2 SNEGSKA (reference sequence). CDR3 length: 13 amino acids. Trimming left V 3 bases short and J 0 bases short, with 9 bases between.

This clonotype has just a few counts. The chain joins TRBV20-1 to TRBJ2-1, with D uncertain. V lost 5 bases, J lost 11 bases, and 13 bases lay in between. Germline assignment: CDR1 DFQATT and CDR2 SNEGSKA (reference sequence). This CDR3 is built from 11 residues. The CDR3 sequence: CSAPRALQQFF. The CDR3 nucleotides read TGCAGTGCTCCACGGGCACTCCAGCAGTTCTTC.

This clonotype turned up a few times. The CDR3 reads CASSLARGGELFF. The CDR3 DNA sequence: TGTGCCAGCAGCTTAGCGCGGGGCGGGGAGCTGTTTTTT. This chain uses TRBV7-2 with TRBJ2-2; weak D call: TRBD2 (6 bases). The CDR3 loop spans 13 amino acids. Trimming pared 0 bases from V and 7 bases from J, leaving 6 bases between. Germline V lookup: CDR1 SGHTA, CDR2 FQGNSA. Complete variable domain (other parts from reference TRBV7-2 and TRBJ2-2): GAGVSQSPSNKVTEKGKDVELRCDPISGHTALYWYRQSLGQGLEFLIYFQGNSAPDKSGLPSDRFSAERTGGSVSTLTIQRTQQEDSAVYLCASSLARGGELFFGEGSRLTVL.